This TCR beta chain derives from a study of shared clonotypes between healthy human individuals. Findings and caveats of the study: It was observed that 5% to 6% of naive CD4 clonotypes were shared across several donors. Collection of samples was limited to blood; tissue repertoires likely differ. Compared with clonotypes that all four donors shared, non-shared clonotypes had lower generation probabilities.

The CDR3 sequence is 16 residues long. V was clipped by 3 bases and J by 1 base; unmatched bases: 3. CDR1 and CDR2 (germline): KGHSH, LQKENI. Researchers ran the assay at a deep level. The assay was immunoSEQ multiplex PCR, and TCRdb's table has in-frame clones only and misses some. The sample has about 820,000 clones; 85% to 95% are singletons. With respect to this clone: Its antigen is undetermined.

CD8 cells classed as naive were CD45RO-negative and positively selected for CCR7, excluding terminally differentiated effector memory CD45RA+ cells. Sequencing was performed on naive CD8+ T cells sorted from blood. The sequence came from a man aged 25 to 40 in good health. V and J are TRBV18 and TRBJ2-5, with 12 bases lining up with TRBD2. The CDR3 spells CASSPGTSGLQETQYF. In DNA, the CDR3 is TGTGCCAGCTCACCCGGGACTAGCGGGCTCCAAGAGACCCAGTACTTC.